This T cell receptor beta chain appears in the sequencing data of a study of T cells in women clearing cervical HPV infection. Sequencing used immunoSEQ multiplex PCR; TCRdb keeps in-frame clones, though not all of them. In total, the table holds more than 15,000 clones. The CDR3 is made up of 15 amino acids. Looked up from germline, CDR1 is DFQATT and CDR2 is SNEGSKA (reference sequence). With 4 bases clipped from V and 2 bases from J, the junction kept 8 bases outside the gene matches. With respect to this clone: The read is 3 residues too short to cover the CDR3 end, so that end is filled in from the germline J gene.

This TCR was sampled from a woman between 18 and 69 years old with a cervical HPV16 infection that either progressed to CIN3+ or cleared (not recorded which). The gene calls are TRBV20-1 and TRBJ2-5, with TRBD2 matching 9 bases. The sample taken for sequencing was blood buffy coat. The chain's CDR3 is CSATRGLATQETQYF. Partial CDR3 DNA: TGCAGTGCTACCCGCGGACTAGCGACGCAAGAGACC.